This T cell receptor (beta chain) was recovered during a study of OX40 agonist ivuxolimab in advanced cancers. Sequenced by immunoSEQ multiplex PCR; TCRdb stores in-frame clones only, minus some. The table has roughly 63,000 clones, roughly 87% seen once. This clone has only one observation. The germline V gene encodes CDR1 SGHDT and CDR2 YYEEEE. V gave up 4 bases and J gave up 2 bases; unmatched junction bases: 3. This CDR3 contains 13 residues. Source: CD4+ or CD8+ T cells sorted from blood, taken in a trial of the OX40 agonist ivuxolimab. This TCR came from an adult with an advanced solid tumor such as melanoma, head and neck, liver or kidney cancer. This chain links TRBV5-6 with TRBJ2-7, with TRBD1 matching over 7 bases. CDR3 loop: CASSRDSTYEQYF. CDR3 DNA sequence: TGTGCCAGCAGCCGGGACAGCACCTACGAGCAGTACTTC.